The 25 T cell receptor beta chains reported below all come from one sample, sequenced in a study of spatial heterogeneity in lung cancer. Each CDR3 protein is one row after TCRdb ran MiXCR on the 5' RACE reads. The sample lists around 10,000 distinct CDR3 sequences, 3.7% occurring once. Time point: sample taken at primary tumor resection. Here the sequenced sample was PBMCs, taken at surgery. The receptor set was obtained from a female donor with early-stage non-small cell lung cancer.

This clonotype has a count of ten or more. The J gene is TRBJ2-7, the V gene TRBV20-1; D is uncertain. V lost 1 base and J 4 bases, leaving 8 bases between the germline ends. CDR1 DFQATT and CDR2 SNEGSKA come from the germline V gene (reference sequence). This CDR3 is 12 amino acids long. The CDR3 sequence is CSARGRQYEQYF. In nucleotides, the CDR3 is TGCAGTGCTAGAGGGCGGCAATACGAGCAGTACTTC.

This clonotype has at least ten counts. This chain joins TRBV7-9 and TRBJ2-5; 9 nucleotides agree with TRBD1. The length of the CDR3 is 16 residues. In germline, CDR1 is SEHNR, CDR2 FQNEAQ (reference sequence). The junction had 4 bases not matched to a gene; V was cut back by 0 bases and J by 2 bases. The CDR3 sequence: CASSLAGDRDQETQYF. The CDR3 DNA reads as TGTGCCAGCAGCTTAGCGGGGGACAGGGATCAAGAGACCCAGTACTTC.

This clonotype has a count of ten or more. This chain links TRBV12-3 or TRBV12-4 with TRBJ2-6; D is ambiguous. V lost 1 base and J lost 2, with 3 bases in between. This CDR3 region has 14 residues. The CDR3 bases are TGTGCCAGCAGTTTAGGGGCTGGGGCCAACGTCCTGACTTTC. It translates to CASSLGAGANVLTF.

This clonotype was recorded at least ten times. The V gene is TRBV24-1, the J gene TRBJ2-2; 9 nucleotides line up with TRBD2. From germline, CDR1 is KGHDR and CDR2 SFDVKD. J was trimmed by 7 bases and V by 3 bases; bases with no gene match: 5. CDR3 length: 15 amino acids. The CDR3 sequence is CATSDPGTSNGELFF. In nucleotides, the CDR3 is TGTGCCACCAGTGATCCCGGGACTAGCAACGGGGAGCTGTTTTTT.

This clonotype occurred a few times. This rearrangement joins TRBV5-6 to TRBJ2-2; TRBD1 might be the D (5 bases). The CDR3 totals 16 residues. With 0 bases removed from V and 3 bases from J, the gap between germline ends came to 12 bases. Germline-derived CDR1 and CDR2 are SGHDT and YYEEEE. The DNA for the CDR3 is TGTGCCAGCAGCTTGGTAGTACAAGGGGACACCGGGGAGCTGTTTTTT. Its protein product is CASSLVVQGDTGELFF.

This clonotype appeared many times. In DNA, the CDR3 is TGTGCCAGCATCCCGGGGTGGACCGGGGAGCTGTTTTTT. Its protein product is CASIPGWTGELFF. The chain is built from TRBV7-9 and TRBJ2-2; D possibly corresponds to TRBD2 (5 bases). This CDR3 spans 13 amino acids. Germline CDR1 SEHNR, CDR2 FQNEAQ (reference sequence). The V and J ends lost 7 bases and 5 bases respectively, with 11 bases between them.

There are many counts of this clonotype. The V call is TRBV5-1, the J call TRBJ2-6; D perhaps matches TRBD1 (5 bases). CDR3 length: 14 amino acids. V dropped 1 base and J dropped 3 bases, with 5 bases sitting between them. Germline CDR1 and CDR2: SGHRS and YFSETQ. The CDR3 reads CASSLQGGANVLTF. The CDR3, as DNA: TGCGCCAGCAGCTTGCAGGGTGGGGCCAACGTCCTGACTTTC.

This clonotype was seen more than once but under ten times. The CDR3 protein is CSARDWVGSGTPYEQYF. In DNA form, the CDR3 reads TGCAGTGCTAGAGATTGGGTGGGTAGCGGGACTCCCTACGAGCAGTACTTC. The gene calls are TRBV20-1 and TRBJ2-7, with 8 bases matching TRBD2. This CDR3 region has 17 residues. V lost 0 bases to trimming and J lost 2 bases; unmatched junction nucleotides: 12. Germline V CDR1 and CDR2: DFQATT, SNEGSKA (reference sequence).

In its sample, this clonotype was seen many times. The chain has TRBV7-9 and TRBJ1-6; 7 bases are shared with TRBD1. CDR3 length: 14 amino acids. Per the germline V gene, CDR1 is SEHNR and CDR2 is FQNEAQ (reference sequence). Trimming removed 4 bases from V and 9 bases from J; junction bases left unmatched: 6. In DNA form, the CDR3 reads TGTGCCAGCAGCTCCCCGGGACAGATTTCACCCCTCCACTTT. Residues: CASSSPGQISPLHF.

The chain employs TRBV18 and TRBJ2-1; maybe TRBD1 (6 bases). V lost 1 base and J 4 bases, leaving 11 bases between the germline ends. CDR3 length: 15 residues. Germline V gene data show CDR1 as KGHSH and CDR2 as LQKENI. The CDR3 DNA follows: TGTGCCAGCTCACCACTTACAGGGAATTACAATGAGCAGTTCTTC. This translates into CASSPLTGNYNEQFF.

This clonotype has ten or more counts. The chain employs TRBV7-9 and TRBJ2-3; 11 positions match TRBD2. CDR1 is SEHNR, CDR2 FQNEAQ, per germline (reference sequence). J gave up 5 bases and V 5 bases, and 6 bases lay outside the gene matches. This CDR3 has 15 residues. The CDR3 nucleotides are TGTGCCAGCAGCCCTCCAGGACTAGCGGGAGATACGCAGTATTTT. Protein product: CASSPPGLAGDTQYF.

By frequency in the sample, this clonotype is medium-sized. The chain uses TRBV14 and TRBJ2-5, with D uncertain. This CDR3 spans 14 amino acids. Trimming took off 1 base at V and 5 bases at J, with 11 bases between the two ends. Looked up from germline, CDR1 is SGHDN and CDR2 is FVKESK. Here the CDR3 reads CASSQGVRSETQYF. The CDR3 nucleotides read TGTGCCAGCAGCCAAGGTGTCAGATCCGAGACCCAGTACTTC.

J is TRBJ2-2 and V is TRBV7-9, with 10 bases identical to TRBD1. The CDR3 contains 15 residues. Per the germline V gene, CDR1 is SEHNR and CDR2 is FQNEAQ (reference sequence). J gave up 3 bases and V 5 bases, and 3 bases lay outside the gene matches. CDR3 region: CASSQGTGDTGELFF. The CDR3 DNA reads as TGTGCCAGCAGCCAAGGGACAGGGGACACCGGGGAGCTGTTTTTT.

This clonotype has a count of ten or more. This rearrangement joins TRBV7-2 to TRBJ1-2, with 8 nucleotides matching TRBD1. Germline V gene lookup returns CDR1 SGHTA and CDR2 FQGNSA. J was trimmed by 6 bases and V by 4 bases; bases with no gene match: 10. This CDR3 has 15 amino acids. The chain's CDR3 is CASSSAPGGGNGYTF. DNA for the CDR3: TGTGCCAGCAGCTCCGCGCCAGGGGGCGGTAATGGCTACACCTTC.

This clonotype was seen only a few times. V usage is TRBV6-6 and J usage is TRBJ2-7; D gene ambiguous. The CDR3 sequence is 15 residues long. V was trimmed by 0 bases and J by 0 bases, leaving 9 bases between them. The germline CDR1 and CDR2 sequences are MNHNY and SVGAGI (reference sequence). The CDR3: CASSYSPESSYEQYF. The CDR3 coding sequence is TGTGCCAGCAGTTACTCACCGGAGAGCTCCTACGAGCAGTACTTC.

This clonotype has at least ten counts. V gene TRBV6-2 or TRBV6-3 combines with J gene TRBJ2-5, with D possibly TRBD2 on 5 matching bases. Looked up from germline, CDR1 is MNHEY and CDR2 is SVGEGT. CDR3 length equals 14 residues. The V and J ends lost 4 bases and 1 base respectively, with 10 bases between them. The CDR3 region is CASSLYRGQETQYF. CDR3 bases: TGTGCCAGCAGTTTGTATCGGGGCCAAGAGACCCAGTACTTC.

This clonotype was seen many times. The genes are TRBV5-1 and TRBJ1-1, with 12 bases identical to TRBD1. Trimming cost V 4 bases and J 3 bases; bases outside gene matches: 7. The V gene's germline CDR1 is SGHRS and CDR2 YFSETQ. This CDR3 comprises 16 residues. The DNA of the CDR3 is TGCGCCAGCAGCCCAGGGACAGGGGGCATGGACACTGAAGCTTTCTTT. Its protein product is CASSPGTGGMDTEAFF.

This clonotype was counted at least ten times. The chain combines TRBV19 with TRBJ1-5; no clear D gene. The CDR3 extends over 14 amino acids. Trimming pared 3 bases from V and 2 bases from J, leaving 8 bases between. Germline V gene sequence: CDR1 LNHDA, CDR2 SQIVND (reference sequence). DNA of the CDR3: TGTGCCAGTAGTATCGACACTGGCAATCAGCCCCAGCATTTT. It is translated as CASSIDTGNQPQHF.

This clonotype was detected ten times or more. The chain links TRBV7-2 to TRBJ1-5; TRBD1 matches at 7 bases. Per the germline V gene, CDR1 is SGHTA and CDR2 is FQGNSA. V was pared by 2 bases and J by 6 bases, with 1 base of the junction left unmatched. There are 13 residues in the CDR3. This CDR3 reads CASSLYRGQPQHF. The CDR3 coding sequence is TGTGCCAGCAGCTTATACAGGGGTCAGCCCCAGCATTTT. The full variable domain, rest sourced from reference TRBV7-2 and TRBJ1-5, is GAGVSQSPSNKVTEKGKDVELRCDPISGHTALYWYRQSLGQGLEFLIYFQGNSAPDKSGLPSDRFSAERTGGSVSTLTIQRTQQEDSAVYLCASSLYRGQPQHFGDGTRLSIL.

The sample holds many counts of this clonotype. The chain is built from TRBV4-3 and TRBJ1-3; D is unclear. There are 14 residues in the CDR3. V was pared by 1 base and J by 0 bases, with 4 bases between. The germline gives CDR1 LGHNA, CDR2 YSLEER. Here the CDR3 reads CASSQGVSGNTIYF. In DNA form, the CDR3 reads TGCGCCAGCAGCCAAGGCGTCTCTGGAAACACCATATATTTT.

This clonotype was picked up many times. The gene calls are TRBV3-1 and TRBJ2-2, with 8 bases matching TRBD1. Unmatched junction bases numbered 1, after V lost 2 bases and J lost 5 bases. The germline gives CDR1 LGHDT, CDR2 YNNKEL (reference sequence). The CDR3 is made up of 14 amino acids. DNA of the CDR3: TGTGCCAGCAGCCAACAGGGGGCGACCGGGGAGCTGTTTTTT. It yields the protein CASSQQGATGELFF.

This clonotype was recorded a few times. The chain combines TRBV6-1 with TRBJ2-1, with D hard to call. Trimming cost V 3 bases and J 4 bases, with 4 bases left between them. Germline loops: CDR1 MNHNS, CDR2 SASEGT. The length of the CDR3 is 12 residues. CDR3 sequence reads: CASSESYNEQFF. CDR3 DNA sequence: TGTGCCAGCAGTGAGAGTTACAATGAGCAGTTCTTC.

The sample holds many counts of this clonotype. The chain recombines TRBV11-2 with TRBJ2-1; 7 bases line up with TRBD2. The CDR3 contains 12 residues. V lost 6 bases to trimming and J lost 7 bases; unmatched junction nucleotides: 3. The germline CDR1 and CDR2 sequences are SGHAT and FQNNGV. The CDR3 coding sequence is TGTGCCAGCAGTAGGACTAGGAATGAGCAGTTCTTC. Its protein product is CASSRTRNEQFF.

This clonotype was seen many times. Written as DNA, the CDR3 is TGCAGCGTACTTTCAGGGAGAGCTAGCTACGAGCAGTACTTC. This translates into CSVLSGRASYEQYF. The chain employs TRBV29-1 and TRBJ2-7; D tentatively reads TRBD1 or TRBD2 (5 bases each). Looked up from germline, CDR1 is SQVTM and CDR2 is ANQGSEA. The CDR3 sequence is 14 residues long. V lost 6 bases to trimming and J lost 3 bases, with 18 bases between them.

This clonotype was found many times. The chain joins TRBV28 to TRBJ2-3; 8 bases agree with TRBD2. After removal of 6 bases from V and 6 bases from J, the junction contained 2 bases not matched to a gene. Germline lookup yields CDR1 MDHEN and CDR2 SYDVKM. This CDR3 comprises 12 residues. The CDR3: CASSWTSDTQYF. Here the CDR3 DNA reads TGTGCCAGCAGCTGGACTAGCGATACGCAGTATTTT.